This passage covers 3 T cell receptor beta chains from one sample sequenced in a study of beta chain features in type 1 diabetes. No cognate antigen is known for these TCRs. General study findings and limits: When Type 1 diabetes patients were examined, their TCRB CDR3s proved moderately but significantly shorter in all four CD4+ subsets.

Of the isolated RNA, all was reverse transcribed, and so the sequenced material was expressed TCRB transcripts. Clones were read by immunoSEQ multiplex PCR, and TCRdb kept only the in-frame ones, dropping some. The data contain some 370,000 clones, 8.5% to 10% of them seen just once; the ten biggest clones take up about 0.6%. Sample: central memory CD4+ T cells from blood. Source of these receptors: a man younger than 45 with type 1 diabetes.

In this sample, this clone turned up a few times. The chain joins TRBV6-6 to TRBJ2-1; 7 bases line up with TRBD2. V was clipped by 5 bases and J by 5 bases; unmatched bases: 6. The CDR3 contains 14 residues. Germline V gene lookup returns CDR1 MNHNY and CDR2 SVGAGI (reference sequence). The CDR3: CASSHLTSDNEQFF. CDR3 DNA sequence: TGTGCCAGCAGTCACCTTACTAGCGACAATGAGCAGTTCTTC.

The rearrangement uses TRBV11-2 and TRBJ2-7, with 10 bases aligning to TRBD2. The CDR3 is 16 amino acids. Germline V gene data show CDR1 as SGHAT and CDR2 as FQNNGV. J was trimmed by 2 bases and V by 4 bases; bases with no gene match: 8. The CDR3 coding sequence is TGTGCCAGCAGCTCACTAGCGGGAAGATTAACCTACGAGCAGTACTTC. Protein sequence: CASSSLAGRLTYEQYF.

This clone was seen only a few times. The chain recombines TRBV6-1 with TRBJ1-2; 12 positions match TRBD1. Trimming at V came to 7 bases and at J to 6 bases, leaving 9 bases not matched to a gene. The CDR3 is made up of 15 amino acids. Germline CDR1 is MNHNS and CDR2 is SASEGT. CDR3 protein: CASNAGQGAADGYTF. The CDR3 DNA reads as TGTGCCAGCAACGCGGGACAGGGGGCTGCGGATGGCTACACCTTC.